The TCR beta chain under discussion was sequenced for a study of blood T cell repertoires in COVID-19 (dated by TCRdb to the early 2020s). Broadly, across the study: Samples covering the acute and convalescent phases of COVID-19 were provided by collaborators in the United States, Italy and Spain. The dataset comprised deeply sampled blood TCRbeta repertoires from subjects exposed to, actively infected with, or recovered from COVID-19. The sample metadata nearly always contained a de-identified subject ID, COVID-19 status, age in years and sex. Where available, HLA class I and class II types were taken from metadata supplied by the sample provider and were not determined by assay-based typing. The prospective study material was composed of cDNA or gDNA derived from T cells, B-cell-depleted T cells, or PBMCs. The repertoires were released in a freely available public database intended as a resource for research on the immune response to SARS-CoV-2. The samples were drawn from two sources: the first 160 participants of the ongoing ImmuneRACE study, and 1,000 to 1,500 subjects contributed by 6 global collaborators.

On the study overall, not on this receptor specifically: Clinical and demographic metadata were provided uncurated, with the amount varying by source and participant.

TCRbeta CDR3 regions were amplified from genomic DNA using the immunoSEQ Assay, a bias-controlled multiplex PCR. Per the source publication's procedure: The number of nucleated cells in each sample was estimated from the amplification of reference gene primers within the assay. To quantify the absolute abundance of each unique TCRbeta CDR3 rearrangement, sequence reads were collapsed and filtered. For each sample, productive Simpson clonality was calculated by taking the square root of Simpson's diversity index across productive rearrangements. Not all clones reach the TCRdb copy of this immuneACCESS table, which keeps in-frame sequences only. Checked studies attribute under half of the gap to unresolved V genes and leave the rest unexplained. V, J and clone size derive from that table, while D and trimming were established from the DNA sequence. The sample table shows roughly 140,000 clones, and around 83% are seen once. The ten largest account for approximately 9.7% of the sample.

Notes on this clone: What antigen it recognizes has not been identified. No per-base quality is available; no much larger clone lies one base away.

The collaborating institutions used their own protocols to collect whole blood in K2EDTA tubes. For TCRbeta analysis, collaborators shipped samples in one of three forms: frozen whole blood, isolated PBMCs, or DNA extracted from either of those sample types. As encoded in the germline V gene (reference sequence), CDR1 is LNHNV while CDR2 is YYDKDF. V drops 1 base and J drops 7 bases, leaving 22 bases in between. The CDR3 numbers 18 residues from cysteine through phenylalanine. Only the CDR3 region is kept as DNA, spanning 54 bases read in frame from base 1. The chain uses TRBV15 and TRBJ1-4, and perhaps TRBD1 as D gene, on 5 matching bases. This sequence was found in a woman between 50 and 59 years old with acute or convalescent COVID-19. Sequencing input: peripheral blood. The DNA sequence is TGTGCCACCAGCAGAGCCACCTGGGGCGAGCCTCGAGGTGAAAAACTGTTTTTT. Its protein product is CATSRATWGEPRGEKLFF. Full variable domain (CDR3 extended with the reference TRBV15 and TRBJ1-4 proteins): DAMVIQNPRYQVTQFGKPVTLSCSQTLNHNVMYWYQQKSSQAPKLLFHYYDKDFNNEADTPDNFQSRRPNTSFCFLDIRSPGLGDTAMYLCATSRATWGEPRGEKLFFGSGTQLSVL.